The 10 T cell receptor beta chains below come from one sample, sequenced in a study of blood T cell repertoires in COVID-19. TCRdb's table, derived via immunoSEQ multiplex PCR, lists solely in-frame clones and lacks some. Here the sample spans about 150,000 clones, 84% being singletons. The sample taken for sequencing was PBMCs or T cells enriched from blood (not recorded which). These receptors all stem from a woman between 50 and 59 years old who had been exposed to COVID-19.

The rearrangement uses TRBV12-3 or TRBV12-4 and TRBJ2-7, with a tentative D call TRBD2 (5 bases). This CDR3 region has 13 residues. V was clipped by 1 base and J by 6 bases, with 10 bases between them. The CDR3 region is CASSLVSGVEQYF. The CDR3, as DNA: TGTGCCAGCAGTTTAGTCTCCGGGGTCGAGCAGTACTTC.

In this sample, this clone turned up many times. This rearrangement joins TRBV6-4 to TRBJ2-2; 9 nucleotides agree with TRBD2. Germline trimming cut 5 bases from V and 1 base from J; bases unmatched to any gene: 2. Germline lookup yields CDR1 MRHNA and CDR2 SNTAGT. This CDR3 is built from 15 residues. DNA of the CDR3: TGTGCCAGCAGTAAAGCGGGAGGGAACACCGGGGAGCTGTTTTTT. This encodes CASSKAGGNTGELFF.

This clone came up once. The gene calls are TRBV4-3 and TRBJ1-2; D remains ambiguous. V lost 0 bases and J 8 bases, leaving 13 bases between the germline ends. The CDR3 is 14 amino acids. Germline CDR1 reads LGHNA; CDR2 reads YSLEER. Written as DNA, the CDR3 is TGCGCCAGCAGCCAAGATACGGGAAACCACGGCTACACCTTC. As protein: CASSQDTGNHGYTF.

The J gene is TRBJ1-4, the V gene TRBV7-2, with D hard to call. This CDR3 is 15 amino acids long. V lost 0 bases to trimming and J lost 4 bases, with 9 bases between them. Germline V lookup: CDR1 SGHTA, CDR2 FQGNSA. CDR3 nucleotides: TGTGCCAGCAGCTTAGCAGTCAGATTTAATGAAAAACTGTTTTTT. As protein: CASSLAVRFNEKLFF.

Of note for this clone: Within the sample, other DNA sequences also encode this same CDR3. This chain joins TRBV15 and TRBJ2-5; 7 nucleotides agree with TRBD1. The CDR3 consists of 13 residues. CDR1 is LNHNV and CDR2 is YYDKDF in the germline V gene (reference sequence). Trimming removed 1 base from V and 5 bases from J; junction bases left unmatched: 1. CDR3 loop: CATSRVGGETQYF. For the CDR3, the DNA is TGTGCCACCAGCAGAGTAGGGGGCGAGACCCAGTACTTC.

The V call is TRBV5-1, the J call TRBJ2-3; tentative D call: TRBD1 (6 bases). Germline values: CDR1 SGHRS, CDR2 YFSETQ. Trimming cost V 6 bases and J 6 bases, with 17 bases left between them. The CDR3 loop spans 14 amino acids. CDR3 sequence reads: CASIDTGSTDTQYF. The CDR3 DNA reads TGCGCCAGCATCGATACAGGGTCCACGGATACGCAGTATTTT.

This rearrangement joins TRBV3-1 (or the pseudogene TRBV3-2) to TRBJ2-4; D possibly corresponds to TRBD2 (7 bases). The CDR3 runs 15 residues. Germline lookup yields CDR1 LGHDT and CDR2 YNNKEL (reference sequence). V lost 1 base and J lost 6, with 13 bases in between. CDR3 amino acids: CASSQGGGAGNIQYF. The CDR3 DNA reads as TGTGCCAGCAGCCAAGGTGGGGGGGCCGGAAACATTCAGTACTTC.

There are a few counts of this clone. V and J are TRBV19 and TRBJ1-1; 10 nucleotides match TRBD1. Trimming at V came to 5 bases and at J to 5 bases, leaving 2 bases not matched to a gene. Germline CDR1 is LNHDA and CDR2 is SQIVND (reference sequence). The CDR3 is 13 amino acids. CDR3 coding DNA: TGTGCCAGTAGTCGGGACAGGGGAACTGAAGCTTTCTTT. Translating gives CASSRDRGTEAFF.

Relative to its sample, this clone is medium-sized. The chain employs TRBV19 and TRBJ2-2; a weak D match, TRBD2 (6 bases). V was clipped by 5 bases and J by 7 bases, with 11 bases between them. The germline V gene has CDR1 LNHDA and CDR2 SQIVND (reference sequence). The length of the CDR3 is 13 residues. Here the CDR3 DNA reads TGTGCCAGTAGTTGGGGGGTCCGCGGGGAGCTGTTTTTT. Protein: CASSWGVRGELFF.

The chain couples TRBV5-6 to TRBJ2-1; 12 positions match TRBD2. This CDR3 contains 18 residues. Trimming at V came to 3 bases and at J to 6 bases, leaving 13 bases not matched to a gene. From germline, CDR1 is SGHDT and CDR2 YYEEEE. The CDR3 DNA follows: TGTGCCAGCAGCTATTTTTACCCCGGGACTAGCGGGCCCAATGAGCAGTTCTTC. Its translation is CASSYFYPGTSGPNEQFF.